Included here is one TCR beta chain sequence, with context. Trimming removed 0 bases from V and 1 base from J, with 4 bases in between. The CDR3 has 14 residues. CDR1 and CDR2 (germline): SGHRS, YFSETQ. Method: immunoSEQ multiplex PCR; TCRdb's copy keeps in-frame clones and lacks some. The table records 210,000 or so clones, over 75% of them present only once. The entry originates in a study of blood T cell repertoires in COVID-19. The chain is built from TRBV5-1 and TRBJ1-4; D uncertain. The clonotype was recovered from a woman in her thirties or forties who had recovered from COVID-19. Material for sequencing was peripheral blood. The CDR3: CASSLAGTNEKLFF. DNA for the CDR3: TGCGCCAGCAGCTTGGCCGGAACTAATGAAAAACTGTTTTTT.